This record looks at one T cell receptor beta chain sequence and its context. The antigen it recognizes is unknown. No base qualities exist here, and no much larger clone lies one base off it. Between the V and J ends, shortened by 2 bases and 2 bases respectively, the junction contains 10 bases. The CDR3 covers 14 residues, taking in both the cysteine and the phenylalanine. The entry retains the CDR3 DNA only, 42 bases that are in frame from base 1. From the germline V gene (reference sequence), CDR1 is MNHNY and CDR2 is SVGAGI. This record belongs to a study of OX40 agonist ivuxolimab in advanced cancers. Some background on the complete study: The costimulatory receptor OX40 (CD134) was targeted by ivuxolimab, a fully human IgG2 agonistic monoclonal antibody. Intravenous ivuxolimab was administered to patients every 2 weeks at six dose levels: 0.01, 0.1, 0.3, 1.5, 3 and 10 mg/kg. Of the roughly 52 dose-escalation patients, hepatocellular carcinoma was present in about 20, melanoma in some 15, renal cell carcinoma in 9 and head and neck cancer in 9. A male proportion of approximately 83% and a mean age of roughly 58 years, ranging from roughly 23 to 90, were recorded for the dose-escalation cohort. Patients were allowed to have had prior anti-PD-1, anti-PD-L1 or anti-CTLA-4 therapy, and around two fifths of the dose-escalation patients had been treated with checkpoint inhibitors. Partial responses occurred in three dose-escalation patients, of whom one had hepatocellular carcinoma and two had cutaneous melanoma. The point of sequencing TCRbeta in the periphery was to test whether ivuxolimab changed TCR sequence diversity and drove clonal T-cell expansion. The monotherapy dose-escalation portion (N ≈ 56 patients) of the phase I ivuxolimab trial is reported in the paper. The full study reports these points: At doses from 0.1 to 3.0 mg/kg, clonal expansion was seen in both CD4+ and CD8+ blood T cells between baseline and week 6. The antigen specificity of the clonally expanded peripheral T cells was not determined. Low levels of normalized T-cell clonal expansion were also seen in some nonresponding patients. After ivuxolimab, CD8+ T cells had more expanded clones than CD4+ T cells on average. In the 0.1-3.0 mg/kg groups, partial responders had among the lowest normalized peripheral clonal expansion, particularly in CD8+ T cells.

To sequence the TCRbeta CDR3 region, genomic DNA was isolated from the sorted cells. TCRbeta CDR3 regions were sequenced using the immunoSEQ Assay. This immuneACCESS table, as held by TCRdb, lists in-frame sequences with V and J called but not all clones. Of the missing ones, under half trace to an unresolved V gene in checked studies; the others have no known cause. For this sample there are 75,000 to 100,000 clones; approximately 91% appear just once. Around 0.72% of the sample belongs to the ten largest clones. Patients with autoimmune disease history or receiving systemic immunosuppression were excluded from the trial. Peripheral blood for TCR sequencing was drawn from every dose cohort at baseline, at cycle 4 day 1 and at cycle 7 day 1. Samples were obtained from an open-label, multicenter, first-in-human phase I dose-escalation trial of ivuxolimab. Adults with locally advanced or metastatic head and neck squamous cell, hepatocellular, melanoma or renal cell carcinoma were enrolled in the trial. Before TCR sequencing, CD4+ and CD8+ T cells were separately sorted from peripheral blood.

The origin of this receptor is an adult with an advanced solid tumor such as melanoma, head and neck, liver or kidney cancer. The chain links TRBV6-6 with TRBJ2-7; no D gene call is confident. The specimen comprised CD4+ or CD8+ T cells sorted from blood, sampled in a trial of the OX40 agonist ivuxolimab. CDR3 reads: CASSYGVVAYEQYF. The base sequence is TGTGCCAGCAGTTACGGCGTCGTTGCCTACGAGCAGTACTTC.